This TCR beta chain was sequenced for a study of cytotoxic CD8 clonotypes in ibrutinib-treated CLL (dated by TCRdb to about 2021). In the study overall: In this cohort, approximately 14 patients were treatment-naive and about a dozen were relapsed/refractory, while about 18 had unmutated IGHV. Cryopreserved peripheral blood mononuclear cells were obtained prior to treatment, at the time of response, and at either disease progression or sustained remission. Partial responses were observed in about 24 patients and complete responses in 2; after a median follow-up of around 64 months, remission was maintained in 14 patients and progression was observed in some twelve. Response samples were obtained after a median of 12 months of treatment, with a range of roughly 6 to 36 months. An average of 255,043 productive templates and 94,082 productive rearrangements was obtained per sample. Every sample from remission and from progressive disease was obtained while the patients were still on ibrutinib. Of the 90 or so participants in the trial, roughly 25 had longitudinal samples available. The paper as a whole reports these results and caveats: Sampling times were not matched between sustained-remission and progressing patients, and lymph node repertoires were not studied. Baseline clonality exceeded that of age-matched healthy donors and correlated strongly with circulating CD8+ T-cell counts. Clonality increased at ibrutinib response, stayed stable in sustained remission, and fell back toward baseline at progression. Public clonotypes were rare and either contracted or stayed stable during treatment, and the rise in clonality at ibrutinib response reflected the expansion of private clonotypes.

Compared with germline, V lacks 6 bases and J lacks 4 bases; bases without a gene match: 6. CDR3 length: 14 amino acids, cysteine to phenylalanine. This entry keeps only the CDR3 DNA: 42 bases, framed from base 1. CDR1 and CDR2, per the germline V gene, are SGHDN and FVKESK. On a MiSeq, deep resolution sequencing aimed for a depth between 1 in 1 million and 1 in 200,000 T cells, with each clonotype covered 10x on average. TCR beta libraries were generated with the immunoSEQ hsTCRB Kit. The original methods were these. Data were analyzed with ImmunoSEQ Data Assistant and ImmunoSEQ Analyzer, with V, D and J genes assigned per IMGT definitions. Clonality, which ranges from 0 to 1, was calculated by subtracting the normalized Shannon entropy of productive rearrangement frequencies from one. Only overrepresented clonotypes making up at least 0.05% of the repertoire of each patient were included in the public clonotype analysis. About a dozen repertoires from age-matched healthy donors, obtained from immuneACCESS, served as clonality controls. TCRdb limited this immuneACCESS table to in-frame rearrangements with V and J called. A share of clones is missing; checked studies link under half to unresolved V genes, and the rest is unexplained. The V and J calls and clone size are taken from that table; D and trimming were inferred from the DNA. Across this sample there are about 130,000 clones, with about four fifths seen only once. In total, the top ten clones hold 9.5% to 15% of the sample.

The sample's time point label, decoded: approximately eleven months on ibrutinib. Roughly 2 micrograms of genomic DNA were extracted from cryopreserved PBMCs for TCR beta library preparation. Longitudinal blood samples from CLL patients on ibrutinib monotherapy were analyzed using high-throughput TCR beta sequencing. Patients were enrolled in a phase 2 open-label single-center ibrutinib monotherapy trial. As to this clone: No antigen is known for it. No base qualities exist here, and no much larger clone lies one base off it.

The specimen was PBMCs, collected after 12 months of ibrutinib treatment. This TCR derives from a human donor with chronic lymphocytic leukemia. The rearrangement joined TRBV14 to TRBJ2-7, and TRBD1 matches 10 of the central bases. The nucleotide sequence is TGTGCCAGCAGGGATACGGGACAGGGGTACGAGCAGTACTTC. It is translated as CASRDTGQGYEQYF.